The T cell receptor beta chain described here comes from a study of cytomegalovirus exposure and HLA in healthy donors. All donors participated as healthy donors of bone marrow. PCR primers comprised 60 Vbeta and 13 Jbeta primers. The table came from immunoSEQ multiplex PCR; TCRdb's copy has only in-frame clones and leaves some out. The data contain 85,000 to 100,000 clones, about 81% of them singletons. Of note for this clone: Its antigen is currently unknown.

The CDR3 extends over 16 amino acids. General observations from the study: Sequencing depth roughly uniform across donors was assumed in presence/absence analyses. A missense DCLRE1C variant was associated with V- and J-gene trimming of TCR beta chains in a later analysis, and an independent cohort replicated the association. Rates of TCR association differed by HLA locus in a later analysis, with DRB1 highest and HLA-C lowest.

V usage is TRBV21-1 and J usage is TRBJ1-3; the DNA was not compared with TRBD1, the D call given in the table. TRBV21-1 counts as a pseudogene. This TCR was sampled from a woman between 40 and 50 years old in good health and CMV-seropositive. The specimen was PBMCs. For the CDR3, the DNA is TGTGCCAGCAGCAAAGGGGGCAGTACATTTGGAAACACCATATATTTT. Translation gives CASSKGGSTFGNTIYF.